A selection of T cell receptor beta chains follows, all from one sample in a study of blood T cell repertoires in COVID-19. Profiling relied on immunoSEQ multiplex PCR, and the TCRdb table lists in-frame clones only, not all of them. The sample shows approximately 110,000 clones, 80% to 90% of them seen only once. The source material was peripheral blood. Receptor source: a woman aged 80 or older with acute or convalescent COVID-19. Both conserved end residues are trimmed from each CDR3. The order of the fields is V gene, CDR3 protein.

V: TRBV4-1
CDR3: ASSVTGRHINTEAF

V: TRBV18
CDR3: ASSQTTTGIEQF

V: TRBV21-1
CDR3: ASSMDRGERNTIY

V: TRBV5-8
CDR3: ASSKVTGTGELYEQY

V: TRBV5-1
CDR3: ASSPVPGLAFYGYT

V: TRBV6-2/TRBV6-3
CDR3: ASSTLRGYEQY

V: TRBV19
CDR3: ATQGRDRGLPGELF

V: TRBV6-6
CDR3: ASSRGTSGSSYNEQF

V: TRBV29-1
CDR3: SVEGWRGGRIDTQY

V: TRBV24-1
CDR3: ATSEGRQGGRQPQH

V: TRBV10-3
CDR3: AIRATGTINEQY

V: TRBV5-1
CDR3: ASSPGQALRYEQY

V: TRBV5-1
CDR3: ASSLGSGGSNQPQH

V: TRBV28
CDR3: ASSFQGRNTEAF

V: TRBV6-5
CDR3: ASSYSQFYGYT

V: TRBV13
CDR3: ASSSRIAGGSLGTQY

V: TRBV2
CDR3: ASREDSGGIGEQY

V: TRBV5-8
CDR3: ASIKPAEGNIQY

V: TRBV2
CDR3: ASNTAGLRPHEQY

V: TRBV4-3
CDR3: ASSQDYVRWGTWPTNEKLF

V: TRBV7-2
CDR3: ASSFSTGGFWETQY

V: TRBV10-2
CDR3: ASSESLVKHNSPLH

V: TRBV15
CDR3: ATSRSGQEYGYT

V: TRBV5-4
CDR3: ASSLELAGILKDTDTQY

V: TRBV28
CDR3: ASRVQGAPAKNIQY

V: TRBV11-2
CDR3: AVGGDPVGEAF

V: TRBV19
CDR3: ASSIWGEPYEQY